This T cell receptor beta chain comes out of a study of beta chain features in type 1 diabetes (dated by TCRdb to the late 2010s). For the wider study: Patients and healthy donors did not differ in mean age, gender distribution, total cell number or subset yield. A total of some 110 million sorted cells were examined across all samples, and a strong correlation was observed between cell number per subset and RNA yield. The study compared the TCRB repertoires of sorted circulating CD4+ T cell subsets in recently diagnosed type 1 diabetes patients with those in matched healthy donors. Regulatory and stem cell-like memory subsets were obtained from only 8 patients and roughly 8 healthy donors, while naive and central memory subsets were obtained from all 30 or so donors. The study at large found these results: In all four CD4+ subsets, TCRB CDR3 length was moderately but significantly shorter in type 1 diabetes patients. Because cDNA rather than genomic DNA was sequenced, highly expressing activated cells could have been over-represented, although no difference in activation and CD3 levels was found between groups. Only small numbers of individuals were included in the HLA sub-analyses, which left unresolved whether HLA type had any influence on TCRB rearrangement. Naive, central memory and regulatory TCRB repertoires appeared to be more similar among patients than among healthy donors. PCR may preferentially amplify shorter templates, but because patient and control samples were amplified and corrected together, any resulting skew would affect both groups equally. At VDJ recombination sites, type 1 diabetes patients had fewer insertions and more deleted nucleotides, which implies abnormalities in thymic rearrangement.

Points on this clone: Its antigen is unknown. The input lacks base qualities; no much larger clone sits a single base away.

A single peripheral blood draw of around 0.11 L on average was collected from each donor into heparinised tubes. Using a panel that included CD45RO, CCR7, CD25, CD127, CD95 and CD27, naive, central memory, regulatory and stem cell-like memory CD4+ T cells were sorted on a BD FACSAria II. All sorted populations exceeded 95% purity. PBMCs were isolated immediately by Lymphoprep density gradient centrifugation and stained directly without culture. Samples were stained and sorted in pairs, with one healthy donor and one patient per experiment, so that batch effects were minimized. Trimming accounts for 10 bases at V and 5 bases at J, while the number of junction bases matched to no gene is 4. CDR1 and CDR2 were assigned from the germline V gene (reference sequence) as LNHDA and SQIVND. The CDR3 sequence holds 13 residues, the cysteine and phenylalanine included. Kept here is only the CDR3 DNA, which spans 39 bases and is read in frame from base 1.

The High Capacity cDNA Reverse Transcription Kit was used to reverse transcribe all of the isolated RNA, meaning that expressed TCRB transcripts were what got sequenced. Deep immunoSEQ sequencing was applied to naive, central memory and regulatory T cell samples, giving an average of approximately 3.8 million total reads per sample. After sorted cells were lysed in RLT buffer, RNA was extracted with DNase-treated RNeasy Micro or Mini kits, with the choice depending on cell number. To prevent cross-contamination, each cell subset was processed individually, whereas patient and healthy donor samples were processed jointly. The immunoSEQ multiplex PCR was used to amplify TCRB sequences from cDNA, yielding 87-bp fragments that span the CDR3 region. Amplicons were sequenced on the Illumina HiSeq platform. The published analysis was carried out like this. Synthetic template baselines were used to correct PCR bias computationally, reads within Hamming distance 2 were collapsed, and singletons that could not be merged were discarded. Reads were aligned to IMGT to assign V, D and J genes, CDR3 length, and insertions or deletions at six rearrangement sites. Within each subset, clonotype counts were normalized to the number of sorted cells before true diversity and Gini coefficients were calculated with the tcR R package. The overlap coefficient, calculated on TCRB nucleotide sequences, was used to quantify repertoire sharing. As a proxy for the pre-selection repertoire, out-of-frame TCRB sequences from naive cells were analyzed. This is the immuneACCESS table as TCRdb keeps it, with only in-frame sequences that have V and J called. A part of the clones is gone; compared with another copy, unresolved V genes explain less than half, and the rest is unexplained. The V and J calls and clone size come from that table; D and trimming were worked out from the DNA. The sample includes hundreds of thousands of clones, with 8% to 13% observed a single time. 0.015% to 0.02% of the sample is in the top ten clones.

Sequencing used naive CD4+ T cells from blood. The intended sense of this specimen's cell subset or site label: true naive CD4+ T cells. The V gene is TRBV19 and the J gene is TRBJ2-2; a stretch of 10 junction bases matches TRBD1. This clonotype originated in a woman in her thirties in good health. CDR3 protein: CATSDRGTGELFF. DNA sequence: TGTGCCACCTCGGACAGGGGGACCGGGGAGCTGTTTTTT.